Listed below are T cell receptor beta chains from one sample, sequenced in a study of cytomegalovirus exposure and HLA in healthy donors. Profiling relied on immunoSEQ multiplex PCR, and the TCRdb table lists in-frame clones only, not all of them. This table has about 110,000 clones, about 76% appearing once. The sample taken for sequencing was PBMCs. The receptors here all came from a woman aged 45-65 years in good health and CMV-seropositive. Both conserved end residues are part of each CDR3. D genes are given only for firm matches. The size field is filled for only some rows; it gives once, few, many or a size class.

>-|TRBJ1-2|TRBV7-8|-
TGTGCCAGCAGCTTAGGGGAGGCATTCTATGGCTACACCTTC
CASSLGEAFYGYTF
>-|TRBJ2-5|TRBV29-1|-
TGCAGCGTATGGGGGCTAGCGGTGGAAGACACCCAGTACTTC
CSVWGLAVEDTQYF
>once|TRBJ2-5|TRBV7-6|-
TGTGCCAGCAGCTTAAATTCAGGGGAGCCCGGGGAGACCCAGTACTTC
CASSLNSGEPGETQYF
>-|TRBJ2-1|TRBV5-1|-
TGCGCCAGCAGCTTGGATAGCTACGGGCAGTTCTTC
CASSLDSYGQFF
>once|TRBJ1-5|TRBV19|TRBD1
TGTGCCAGTAGTCCTGGGACAGGGGTAAGAAGCAATCAGCCCCAGCATTTT
CASSPGTGVRSNQPQHF
>-|TRBJ2-7|TRBV7-2|-
TGTGCCAGCAGCTTAGCGCCAGGACAGTCCTACGAGCAGTACTTC
CASSLAPGQSYEQYF
>-|TRBJ2-1|TRBV11-3|TRBD2
TGTGCCAGCAGCCTACAGCGGGGATCATACAATGAGCAGTTCTTC
CASSLQRGSYNEQFF
>-|TRBJ2-2|TRBV5-6|TRBD2
TGTGCCAGCAGCTTGGGACCAGCGGGGGTTTCCACCGGGGAGCTGTTTTTT
CASSLGPAGVSTGELFF
>few|TRBJ2-7|TRBV25-1|TRBD1
TGTGCCAGCGGAACAGGGGGAGGTTTCGACGAGCAGTACTTC
CASGTGGGFDEQYF
>-|TRBJ2-5|TRBV19|TRBD1
TGTGCCAGTAGTAAGGGGACAGGGGAAGAGACCCAGTACTTC
CASSKGTGEETQYF
>-|TRBJ2-2|TRBV28|TRBD1
TGTGCCAGCAGTCGAGGGACAGGGGACACCGGGGAGCTGTTTTTT
CASSRGTGDTGELFF
>-|TRBJ1-2|TRBV27|-
TGTGCCAGCAGTTTAACAGGGCAAGGCTACACCTTC
CASSLTGQGYTF
>few|TRBJ1-5|TRBV28|TRBD1
TGTGCCAGCAGTCCCTCCCAGGGGGCGCATAATCAGCCCCAGCATTTT
CASSPSQGAHNQPQHF
>-|TRBJ1-5|TRBV28|TRBD1
TGTGCCAGCAGTCCGCCCAGGGGGCTCTATCAGCCCCAGCATTTT
CASSPPRGLYQPQHF
>-|TRBJ1-1|TRBV4-3|-
TGCGCCAGCAGCCAAGCCGGAGCCGGGAACACTGAAGCTTTCTTT
CASSQAGAGNTEAFF
>-|TRBJ1-2|TRBV5-1|TRBD1
TGCGCCAGCAGCCTAGGACAGGGAACAGTCTATGGCTACACCTTC
CASSLGQGTVYGYTF
>-|TRBJ2-1|TRBV6-1|-
TGTGCCAGCAGTGAAACCGCTAGCCGGCACAATGAGCAGTTCTTC
CASSETASRHNEQFF
>-|TRBJ2-2|TRBV2|TRBD2
TGTGCCAGCATGCGAGCGGGGGGAACCGGGGAGCTGTTTTTT
CASMRAGGTGELFF
>-|TRBJ2-1|TRBV7-3|-
TGTGCCAGCAGCCACGGGGGGCCCCACAATGAGCAGTTCTTC
CASSHGGPHNEQFF
>-|TRBJ1-2|TRBV4-2|TRBD1
TGTGCCAGCAGCCCCCTCGGGCGGCAGGGGGAGAACTATGGCTACACCTTC
CASSPLGRQGENYGYTF
>few|TRBJ2-1|TRBV21-1|-
TGTGCCAGCAGCAAAGGGGGGCGGGGGGGTCCCTACAATGAGCAGTTCTTC
CASSKGGRGGPYNEQFF
>once|TRBJ2-3|TRBV5-4|TRBD2
TGTGCCAGCAGCTCCCGGGACTACACAGATACGCAGTATTTT
CASSSRDYTDTQYF
>-|TRBJ2-7|TRBV6-5|-
TGTGCCAGCAGTTATCAGGCAGGGGTCTCCTACGAGCAGTACTTC
CASSYQAGVSYEQYF
>-|TRBJ1-5|TRBV7-6|TRBD1
TGTGCCAGCAGCTTACGAGACAGGGGGGCGCCCCAGCATTTT
CASSLRDRGAPQHF
>-|TRBJ2-1|TRBV27|TRBD2
TGTGCCAGCACCCCACTAGCGGGGGTCTCCTACAATGAGCAGTTCTTC
CASTPLAGVSYNEQFF